Each of the 26 T cell receptor beta chains below was sequenced from the same sample in a study of human T cells and chemical hapten exposure. TCRdb re-called the RACE reads through MiXCR, storing one row per CDR3 protein. The sample includes roughly 120,000 distinct CDR3 sequences, roughly 13% seen only once; the top ten take around 2.8%. Time point denoted: pre-sensitization, week 0. The treatment denotes: therapeutic diphenylcyclopropenone sensitization with weekly scalp DPC. The sequences come from whole blood, collected in connection with sensitization to the hapten diphenylcyclopropenone (DPC). Every receptor here comes from a woman aged 18-30 years with alopecia areata. Some clones in this sample may be carry-over from other donors' samples.

The chain combines TRBV20-1 with TRBJ2-1; TRBD2 might be the D (6 bases). Germline CDR1 and CDR2: DFQATT and SNEGSKA (reference sequence). V dropped 3 bases and J dropped 7 bases, with 16 bases sitting between them. This CDR3 contains 14 residues. The CDR3 sequence is CSARTTGVLNEQFF. The CDR3 DNA sequence: TGCAGTGCTAGGACCACGGGGGTTCTTAATGAGCAGTTCTTC.

This clonotype was picked up many times. The chain has TRBV3-2 and TRBJ1-1; the D call in the table, TRBD1, was not verified against the DNA. TRBV3-2 is described as a pseudogene. The CDR3 extends over 13 amino acids. The DNA for the CDR3 is TGTGCCAGCAGCCAAACCGGGACAGGCTCGGCTTTCTTT. Protein: CASSQTGTGSAFF.

The gene calls are TRBV20-1 and TRBJ1-2, with D possibly being TRBD1 (5 bases). Trimming shortened V by 0 bases and J by 3 bases, and 17 bases separated the two germline ends. Germline V CDR1 and CDR2: DFQATT, SNEGSKA (reference sequence). The CDR3 has 16 amino acids. The DNA for the CDR3 is TGCAGTGCTAGAGATGGCCGGGGGTGGTCACACTATGGCTACACCTTC. Its protein product is CSARDGRGWSHYGYTF.

The chain has TRBV20-1 and TRBJ2-6; D is uncertain. The V end lost 3 bases, the J end lost 1 base, and 7 bases lay between the germline ends. The CDR3 consists of 14 residues. The germline V gene encodes CDR1 DFQATT and CDR2 SNEGSKA (reference sequence). The CDR3 loop reads CSARAPSGANVLTF. The CDR3 nucleotides read TGCAGTGCTAGGGCCCCATCTGGGGCCAACGTCCTGACTTTC.

There are a few counts of this clonotype. The rearrangement links TRBV12-3 or TRBV12-4 to TRBJ1-5; D remains unclear. The CDR3 runs 16 residues. Trimming left V 6 bases short and J 5 bases short, with 20 bases between. The DNA for the CDR3 is TGTGCCAGCAGGACGGCCGTGGGAGGGCCCGATCAGCCCCAGCATTTT. Translation: CASRTAVGGPDQPQHF.

This clonotype appeared many times. The chain combines TRBV7-9 with TRBJ1-4; 8 bases are shared with TRBD1. CDR3 length equals 13 residues. Looked up from germline, CDR1 is SEHNR and CDR2 is FQNEAQ (reference sequence). V shed 5 bases, J shed 12 bases, and the junction held 8 bases outside the gene matches. As DNA, the CDR3 is TGTGCCAGCAGCCGACACAGGGGGGTTGAACTGTTTTTT. Translating it yields CASSRHRGVELFF. The variable domain in full, completed from reference TRBV7-9 and TRBJ1-4, reads DTGVSQNPRHKITKRGQNVTFRCDPISEHNRLYWYRQTLGQGPEFLTYFQNEAQLEKSRLLSDRFSAERPKGSFSTLEIQRTEQGDSAMYLCASSRHRGVELFFGSGTQLSVL.

This clonotype was seen a handful of times. The chain combines TRBV29-1 with TRBJ2-5; TRBD2 matches at 7 bases. CDR1 is SQVTM, CDR2 ANQGSEA, per germline. The CDR3 is 13 amino acids. The CDR3 DNA sequence: TGCGGCCAGTCTGGCGGGGGTACAGAGACCCAGTACTTC. It translates to CGQSGGGTETQYF.

The V and J genes are TRBV11-2 and TRBJ2-5, with 7 bases fitting TRBD1. The CDR3 extends over 14 amino acids. Germline loops: CDR1 SGHAT, CDR2 FQNNGV. V trimming: 6 bases; J trimming: 3 bases; junction bases outside the gene matches: 7. The CDR3: CASRHPGQKETQYF. For the CDR3, the DNA is TGTGCCAGCAGACACCCGGGACAGAAAGAGACCCAGTACTTC.

V usage is TRBV7-9 and J usage is TRBJ2-3; tentative D call: TRBD1 (6 bases). This CDR3 has 15 amino acids. In germline, CDR1 is SEHNR, CDR2 FQNEAQ (reference sequence). V was pared by 1 base and J by 1 base, with 9 bases between. The CDR3 DNA reads as TGTGCCAGCAGCTTAGACAGGGACCGCACAGATACGCAGTATTTT. Translation: CASSLDRDRTDTQYF.

This clonotype was seen repeatedly, ten times or more. The V and J genes are TRBV7-3 and TRBJ2-3; tentatively, D is TRBD2 (7 bases). Deletions cut 4 bases from V and 4 bases from J, with 12 bases between. CDR3 length equals 14 residues. CDR1 and CDR2 from the germline V gene are SGHTA and FQGTGA. The CDR3 nucleotides read TGTGCCAGCAGCTCCCGGGGGGCCCCAGATACGCAGTATTTT. Its translation is CASSSRGAPDTQYF.

This clonotype occurred many times. The chain's CDR3 is CASSMDRALSYEQYF. The CDR3 DNA is TGTGCCAGCAGCATGGACAGGGCCCTCTCCTACGAGCAGTACTTC. This chain joins TRBV7-2 and TRBJ2-7; 8 bases agree with TRBD1. Per germline, CDR1 SGHTA and CDR2 FQGNSA. This CDR3 comprises 15 residues. The V and J ends lost 5 bases and 0 bases, in that order; junction bases with no gene match: 6.

The CDR3 spells CASSQVLAGRDTQYF. In nucleotides, the CDR3 is TGTGCCAGCAGCCAAGTTCTAGCGGGGAGGGATACGCAGTATTTT. The chain employs TRBV3-1 and TRBJ2-3, with 9 bases aligning to TRBD2. Per the germline V gene, CDR1 is LGHDT and CDR2 is YNNKEL (reference sequence). This CDR3 is built from 15 residues. Losses at the gene ends were 1 base for V and 6 bases for J; bases not matched to a gene: 5.

This clonotype was found a few times. The chain joins TRBV20-1 to TRBJ1-4; 7 nucleotides line up with TRBD1. Germline V gene lookup returns CDR1 DFQATT and CDR2 SNEGSKA (reference sequence). The CDR3 totals 14 residues. With 3 bases clipped from V and 5 bases from J, the junction kept 6 bases outside the gene matches. CDR3 sequence reads: CSARQNRGNEKLFF. The CDR3 nucleotides read TGCAGTGCTAGGCAGAACAGGGGAAATGAAAAACTGTTTTTT.

This clonotype was counted a few times. V usage is TRBV15 and J usage is TRBJ2-7; TRBD1 aligns across 8 bases. Per the germline V gene, CDR1 is LNHNV and CDR2 is YYDKDF (reference sequence). The CDR3 runs to 14 residues. V lost 4 bases, J lost 4 bases, and 6 bases stayed unmatched. CDR3 amino acids: CATSIEGQAYEQYF. The CDR3 bases are TGTGCCACCAGCATAGAGGGACAGGCTTACGAGCAGTACTTC. The whole variable domain, filled in from reference TRBV15 and TRBJ2-7, reads DAMVIQNPRYQVTQFGKPVTLSCSQTLNHNVMYWYQQKSSQAPKLLFHYYDKDFNNEADTPDNFQSRRPNTSFCFLDIRSPGLGDTAMYLCATSIEGQAYEQYFGPGTRLTVT.

The gene calls are TRBV3-1 and TRBJ2-5; 8 bases map to TRBD1. The ends lost 2 bases at V and 9 bases at J; junction bases unmatched: 11. The CDR3 contains 15 residues. From germline, CDR1 is LGHDT and CDR2 YNNKEL (reference sequence). The CDR3 loop reads CASSQQGQEELPQYF. In DNA form, the CDR3 reads TGTGCCAGCAGCCAACAGGGACAGGAGGAATTGCCCCAGTACTTC.

This rearrangement joins TRBV4-3 to TRBJ2-1, with 8 bases matching TRBD2. The CDR3 runs to 17 residues. V shed 0 bases and J 6 bases; nucleotides not matched to a gene: 10. Germline V gives CDR1 LGHNA, CDR2 YSLEER. Written as DNA, the CDR3 is TGCGCCAGCAGCCAAGAGCGAGGAGCGGGGGTTTCCAATGAGCAGTTCTTC. Translation gives CASSQERGAGVSNEQFF.

The chain combines TRBV7-9 with TRBJ2-1, with a tentative D call TRBD2 (6 bases). The CDR3 has 13 amino acids. From germline, CDR1 is SEHNR and CDR2 FQNEAQ (reference sequence). Trimming removed 2 bases from V and 9 bases from J, with 11 bases in between. CDR3 DNA: TGTGCCAGCAGCTTATTGGGGGGTGGTGAGCAGTTCTTC. Its protein is CASSLLGGGEQFF. Looking up the rest from reference TRBV7-9 and TRBJ2-1 gives the full variable domain: DTGVSQNPRHKITKRGQNVTFRCDPISEHNRLYWYRQTLGQGPEFLTYFQNEAQLEKSRLLSDRFSAERPKGSFSTLEIQRTEQGDSAMYLCASSLLGGGEQFFGPGTRLTVL.

In its sample, this clonotype was seen many times. The CDR3 is CSVGPGGLNEQFF. The CDR3 coding sequence is TGCAGCGTTGGCCCAGGGGGCTTGAATGAGCAGTTCTTC. The chain couples TRBV29-1 to TRBJ2-1, with TRBD1 matching over 8 bases. V lost 4 bases and J lost 7; bases outside the gene matches: 6. This CDR3 region has 13 residues. Germline CDR1 is SQVTM and CDR2 is ANQGSEA.

This chain joins TRBV9 and TRBJ2-2; 8 nucleotides align to TRBD1. Looked up from germline, CDR1 is SGDLS and CDR2 is YYNGEE. The CDR3 totals 15 residues. V was pared by 4 bases and J by 4 bases, with 6 bases of the junction left unmatched. CDR3 in amino acids: CASSPRDRSTGELFF. In nucleotides, the CDR3 is TGTGCCAGCAGCCCCCGGGACAGGAGCACCGGGGAGCTGTTTTTT. Full variable domain (outside the CDR3, taken from reference TRBV9 and TRBJ2-2): DSGVTQTPKHLITATGQRVTLRCSPRSGDLSVYWYQQSLDQGLQFLIQYYNGEERAKGNILERFSAQQFPDLHSELNLSSLELGDSALYFCASSPRDRSTGELFFGEGSRLTVL.

In nucleotides, the CDR3 is TGCAGTGCTAGAGTGACTAACCAAGAGACCCAGTACTTC. Its translation is CSARVTNQETQYF. The chain joins TRBV20-1 to TRBJ2-5; D is possibly TRBD2 (5 bases). Germline V gives CDR1 DFQATT, CDR2 SNEGSKA (reference sequence). The CDR3 is made up of 13 amino acids. Between the trimmed V and J ends, which lost 1 base and 0 bases, there was a span of 6 bases.

The sample holds many counts of this clonotype. This rearrangement joins TRBV20-1 to TRBJ2-7, with D perhaps matching TRBD1 (5 bases). Trimming took 3 bases from V and 4 from J, leaving 10 bases between them. From germline, CDR1 is DFQATT and CDR2 SNEGSKA (reference sequence). CDR3 length: 12 amino acids. CDR3 sequence: CSASRETYEQYF. CDR3 DNA sequence: TGCAGTGCTAGCAGGGAAACGTACGAGCAGTACTTC.

This chain uses TRBV5-1 with TRBJ2-1; perhaps TRBD1 as D (5 bases). Per germline, CDR1 SGHRS and CDR2 YFSETQ. V was cut by 3 bases and J by 3 bases, with 7 bases left in between. CDR3 size: 13 residues. The CDR3 sequence is CASSSDSYNEQFF. The CDR3 coding sequence is TGCGCCAGCAGCTCAGACAGCTACAATGAGCAGTTCTTC.

In its sample, this clonotype was seen many times. The chain has TRBV5-1 and TRBJ2-1; D is unclear. V lost 0 bases, J lost 0 bases, and 10 bases lay in between. Germline V gene sequence: CDR1 SGHRS, CDR2 YFSETQ. The CDR3 totals 16 residues. The CDR3 protein is CASSLGVRSSYNEQFF. The CDR3 DNA reads as TGCGCCAGCAGCTTGGGGGTGCGGAGCTCCTACAATGAGCAGTTCTTC.

This sequence joins TRBV6-5 and TRBJ2-1; D ambiguous. CDR3 length equals 13 residues. V was trimmed by 6 bases and J by 10 bases, leaving 16 bases between them. In germline, CDR1 is MNHEY, CDR2 SVGAGI. The CDR3 spells CASRRERVGEQFF. The CDR3 nucleotides are TGTGCCAGCAGAAGGGAACGGGTCGGGGAGCAGTTCTTC.

In this sample, this clonotype turned up a few times. The J gene is TRBJ1-2, the V gene TRBV7-9; D is possibly TRBD1 (6 bases). V lost 5 bases, J lost 3 bases, and 10 bases lay in between. Germline CDR1 and CDR2: SEHNR and FQNEAQ (reference sequence). CDR3 length: 13 residues. The CDR3 spells CASSAGHYYGYTF. The CDR3 DNA sequence: TGTGCCAGCAGCGCGGGACACTACTATGGCTACACCTTC.

The V call is TRBV7-9, the J call TRBJ2-7; 7 bases are a match to TRBD1. This CDR3 has 12 residues. Germline lookup yields CDR1 SEHNR and CDR2 FQNEAQ (reference sequence). Germline trimming cut 5 bases from V and 7 bases from J; bases unmatched to any gene: 5. CDR3 sequence (DNA): TGTGCCAGCAGCCCACAGGGGTGGGAGCAGTACTTC. This sequence encodes CASSPQGWEQYF.